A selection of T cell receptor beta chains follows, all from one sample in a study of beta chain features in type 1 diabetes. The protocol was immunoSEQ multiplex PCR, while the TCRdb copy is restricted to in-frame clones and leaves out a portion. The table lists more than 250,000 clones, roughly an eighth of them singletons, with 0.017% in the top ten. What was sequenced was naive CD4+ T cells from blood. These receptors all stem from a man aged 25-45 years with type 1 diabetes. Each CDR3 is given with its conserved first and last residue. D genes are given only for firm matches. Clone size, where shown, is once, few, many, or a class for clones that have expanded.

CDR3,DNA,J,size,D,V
CASRNTGYGYNEQFF,TGTGCCAGCAGGAATACAGGGTATGGCTACAATGAGCAGTTCTTC,TRBJ2-1,few,NA,TRBV5-4
CASSPDRAYTEAFF,TGTGCCAGCTCCCCCGACAGGGCTTACACTGAAGCTTTCTTT,TRBJ1-1,NA,TRBD1,TRBV18
CASSLQRAATDTQYF,TGCGCCAGCAGCTTGCAGCGGGCCGCCACAGATACGCAGTATTTT,TRBJ2-3,NA,NA,TRBV5-1
CSVDLSQGETQYF,TGCAGCGTTGATCTGTCACAGGGAGAGACCCAGTACTTC,TRBJ2-5,few,NA,TRBV29-1
CASSLQLAGVNEQFF,TGTGCCAGCAGTTTACAACTAGCGGGAGTTAATGAGCAGTTCTTC,TRBJ2-1,few,TRBD2,TRBV28
CASSGLAGGFTDTQYF,TGTGCCAGCAGCGGACTAGCGGGGGGGTTCACAGATACGCAGTATTTT,TRBJ2-3,NA,TRBD2,TRBV5-4
CASSLETSGRANEQFF,TGTGCCAGCAGCTTAGAGACTAGCGGGAGGGCGAATGAGCAGTTCTTC,TRBJ2-1,NA,TRBD2,TRBV5-4
CASSLAAGKETQYF,TGCGCCAGCAGCTTGGCGGCAGGGAAAGAGACCCAGTACTTC,TRBJ2-5,few,NA,TRBV5-1
CATSRAYNEQFF,TGTGCCACCAGCAGAGCTTACAATGAGCAGTTCTTC,TRBJ2-1,few,NA,TRBV15
CASSPHPRDSSYEQYF,TGTGCCAGCAGCCCTCACCCCCGGGACAGCTCCTACGAGCAGTACTTC,TRBJ2-7,NA,TRBD1,TRBV9
CASSRPGGGETQYF,TGTGCCAGCAGCCGTCCGGGAGGTGGGGAGACCCAGTACTTC,TRBJ2-5,few,TRBD2,TRBV7-2
CASQGLTGSQETQYF,TGTGCCAGCCAGGGGTTGACAGGATCCCAAGAGACCCAGTACTTC,TRBJ2-5,few,NA,TRBV18
CASSLSYGSMKTQYF,TGTGCCAGCAGTTTAAGTTACGGGAGTATGAAGACCCAGTACTTC,TRBJ2-5,few,NA,TRBV27
CASSLDTTDTQYF,TGTGCCAGCAGCTTGGACACCACAGATACGCAGTATTTT,TRBJ2-3,few,NA,TRBV7-7
CSARPFNEQFF,TGCAGTGCTAGACCCTTCAATGAGCAGTTCTTC,TRBJ2-1,few,NA,TRBV20-1
CALDTGTDTQYF,TGTGCCCTCGACACAGGGACAGATACGCAGTATTTT,TRBJ2-3,NA,NA,TRBV30
CTAGSYEQYF,TGCACGGCGGGCTCCTACGAGCAGTACTTC,TRBJ2-7,NA,NA,TRBV20-1
CASSADFAYEQYF,TGTGCCAGCAGCGCAGACTTCGCCTACGAGCAGTACTTC,TRBJ2-7,NA,NA,TRBV9
CASSVARVPGANVLTF,TGTGCCAGCAGCGTAGCGAGGGTCCCTGGGGCCAACGTCCTGACTTTC,TRBJ2-6,few,NA,TRBV9
CASSAPPGQGTYEQYF,TGTGCCAGCAGTGCCCCCCCAGGACAGGGTACCTACGAGCAGTACTTC,TRBJ2-7,NA,TRBD1,TRBV6-1
CASSLSGTDTQYF,TGTGCCAGCAGCTTATCTGGCACAGATACGCAGTATTTT,TRBJ2-3,few,NA,TRBV7-2
CASSWTGDGANVLTF,TGTGCCAGCAGCTGGACAGGGGACGGGGCCAACGTCCTGACTTTC,TRBJ2-6,few,TRBD1,TRBV5-5
CASSVGQGNEQYF,TGTGCCAGCAGCGTAGGGCAGGGCAACGAGCAGTACTTC,TRBJ2-7,few,NA,TRBV9
CASSGSSASSYNEQFF,TGTGCCAGCAGTGGATCTAGTGCAAGCTCCTACAATGAGCAGTTCTTC,TRBJ2-1,NA,NA,TRBV28
CASSEARAEQETQYF,TGTGCCAGCAGTGAAGCGCGGGCAGAACAAGAGACCCAGTACTTC,TRBJ2-5,NA,NA,TRBV2
CASSAPGLAGYEQYF,TGTGCCAGCAGTGCGCCGGGACTAGCGGGGTACGAGCAGTACTTC,TRBJ2-7,NA,TRBD2,TRBV6-6
CASSIRTGGWAFF,TGTGCCAGCAGTATAAGGACAGGGGGCTGGGCTTTCTTT,TRBJ1-1,NA,TRBD1,TRBV27
CASSGGSGTAYEQYF,TGTGCCAGCAGCGGTGGGAGCGGAACCGCCTACGAGCAGTACTTC,TRBJ2-7,few,NA,TRBV9
CASSVDPESSGNTIYF,TGTGCCAGCAGCGTAGACCCCGAGAGCTCTGGAAACACCATATATTTT,TRBJ1-3,few,NA,TRBV9
CASSDGGGAETQYF,TGCGCCAGCAGCGATGGAGGGGGCGCAGAGACCCAGTACTTC,TRBJ2-5,few,NA,TRBV5-1
CASSTRTGRYEQYF,TGTGCCAGCAGCACACGGACAGGGAGGTACGAGCAGTACTTC,TRBJ2-7,few,TRBD1,TRBV7-9
CATSTGPNEQFF,TGTGCCACATCGACAGGGCCCAATGAGCAGTTCTTC,TRBJ2-1,few,TRBD1,TRBV10-3
CASSFRRITSTDTQYF,TGTGCCAGCAGCTTTAGGCGGATAACTAGCACAGATACGCAGTATTTT,TRBJ2-3,few,NA,TRBV5-6
CASSIYREQYF,TGTGCCAGCAGTATATACCGGGAGCAGTACTTC,TRBJ2-7,few,NA,TRBV6-1
CASSFTGATSGEQYF,TGTGCCAGCAGCTTTACAGGGGCAACCTCGGGGGAGCAGTACTTC,TRBJ2-7,NA,TRBD1,TRBV11-2
CASDMAGTRNTEAFF,TGTGCCAGCGACATGGCCGGGACAAGGAACACTGAAGCTTTCTTT,TRBJ1-1,NA,NA,TRBV28
CASSPDSPEETQYF,TGTGCCAGCTCACCGGACAGTCCGGAGGAGACCCAGTACTTC,TRBJ2-5,few,NA,TRBV18
CASSPGTVSYEQYF,TGTGCCAGCTCACCCGGGACAGTCAGCTACGAGCAGTACTTC,TRBJ2-7,NA,TRBD1,TRBV18
CASSLTSQGQETQYF,TGCGCCAGCAGCTTGACTTCACAGGGCCAGGAGACCCAGTACTTC,TRBJ2-5,NA,NA,TRBV5-1
CASSQDMRTEAFF,TGCGCCAGCAGCCAAGATATGAGAACTGAAGCTTTCTTT,TRBJ1-1,few,NA,TRBV4-3
CSEGDSGDSNTGELFF,TGCAGCGAAGGCGACTCAGGGGATTCTAACACCGGGGAGCTGTTTTTT,TRBJ2-2,few,NA,TRBV29-1
CASSLGLAQAYEQYF,TGCGCCAGCAGCTTGGGGCTAGCGCAGGCCTACGAGCAGTACTTC,TRBJ2-7,NA,NA,TRBV5-1
CASSLFPGNTEAFF,TGTGCCAGCTCACTGTTTCCGGGGAACACTGAAGCTTTCTTT,TRBJ1-1,few,NA,TRBV18
CSVEKGGGPDNEQFF,TGCAGCGTTGAAAAGGGCGGAGGCCCCGACAATGAGCAGTTCTTC,TRBJ2-1,few,NA,TRBV29-1
CASSLEGGIDIQYF,TGCGCCAGCAGCTTGGAAGGGGGAATAGACATTCAGTACTTC,TRBJ2-4,NA,NA,TRBV5-1
CASSHGGDTIYF,TGTGCCAGCAGCCACGGGGGAGACACCATATATTTT,TRBJ1-3,few,NA,TRBV14
CASSKGGGSNQPQHF,TGTGCCAGTAGTAAAGGCGGCGGTAGCAATCAGCCCCAGCATTTT,TRBJ1-5,NA,NA,TRBV19
CASSQDGRGETQYF,TGCGCCAGCAGCCAAGATGGCAGGGGAGAGACCCAGTACTTC,TRBJ2-5,NA,NA,TRBV4-1
CASSPLAEQETQYF,TGTGCCAGCTCACCACTGGCAGAACAAGAGACCCAGTACTTC,TRBJ2-5,few,NA,TRBV18
CASSVKGQALTEAFF,TGTGCCAGCAGTGTAAAGGGACAGGCTCTCACTGAAGCTTTCTTT,TRBJ1-1,few,TRBD1,TRBV2
CASSSRGTSGFNEQFF,TGTGCCAGCAGCTCACGGGGGACTAGCGGATTCAATGAGCAGTTCTTC,TRBJ2-1,few,TRBD2,TRBV7-3
CASSPRQTYEQYF,TGTGCCAGCAGTCCCAGACAGACCTACGAGCAGTACTTC,TRBJ2-7,NA,NA,TRBV28
CASSVGGKLGETQYF,TGTGCCAGCAGCGTAGGAGGAAAATTGGGAGAGACCCAGTACTTC,TRBJ2-5,few,NA,TRBV9
CASSWSSGRVNEQFF,TGCGCCAGCAGCTGGTCTAGCGGGAGAGTGAATGAGCAGTTCTTC,TRBJ2-1,NA,TRBD2,TRBV5-1
CAWSVGQGSYEQYF,TGTGCCTGGAGTGTCGGACAGGGGAGCTACGAGCAGTACTTC,TRBJ2-7,NA,TRBD1,TRBV30
CASTGSPSSYEQYF,TGTGCCAGTACCGGGAGCCCCAGCTCCTACGAGCAGTACTTC,TRBJ2-7,few,NA,TRBV6-5
CASSLDSYEQYF,TGTGCCAGCAGTTTGGACAGCTACGAGCAGTACTTC,TRBJ2-7,few,NA,TRBV28
CASSLSGGYNGYGYTF,TGTGCCAGCAGTTTATCAGGGGGCTATAATGGCTATGGCTACACCTTC,TRBJ1-2,few,TRBD1,TRBV28
CASSVGLAEYTGELFF,TGTGCCAGCAGCGTAGGACTAGCGGAGTACACCGGGGAGCTGTTTTTT,TRBJ2-2,NA,TRBD2,TRBV9